One TCR beta chain is described in this entry. Antigen: not known. The single heparinised draw taken from each donor contained around 100 mL of blood on average. Stem cell-like memory, regulatory, central memory and naive CD4+ cells were sorted via CD45RO/CCR7/CD25/CD127/CD95/CD27. This sample was included in a study of beta chain features in type 1 diabetes. Study context: Across all samples, fewer than 120,000,000 sorted cells were examined.

The CDR3 runs 14 residues. Germline CDR1 SNHLY, CDR2 FYNNEI. J lost 2 bases, V lost 4 bases, and 5 bases had no gene match. The sequenced template was cDNA made from the entire isolated RNA. Assay used: immunoSEQ multiplex PCR; TCRdb lists only in-frame clones, some missing. Of 200,000 to 300,000 clones listed, approximately 11% are singletons. Findings and limits, study-wide: In every one of the four CD4+ subsets, TCRB CDR3s were moderately but significantly shorter in Type 1 diabetes patients. Researchers caution that PCR might favor shorter templates, equally among patients and controls.

The chain uses TRBV2 and TRBJ2-7, with 7 bases that match TRBD2. The TCR comes from a man aged 30 to 45 with type 1 diabetes. Sample: naive CD4+ T cells from blood. The CDR3 DNA is TGTGCCAGCAGTGTCCCGGGACTACCCTACGAGCAGTACTTC. Translation: CASSVPGLPYEQYF.